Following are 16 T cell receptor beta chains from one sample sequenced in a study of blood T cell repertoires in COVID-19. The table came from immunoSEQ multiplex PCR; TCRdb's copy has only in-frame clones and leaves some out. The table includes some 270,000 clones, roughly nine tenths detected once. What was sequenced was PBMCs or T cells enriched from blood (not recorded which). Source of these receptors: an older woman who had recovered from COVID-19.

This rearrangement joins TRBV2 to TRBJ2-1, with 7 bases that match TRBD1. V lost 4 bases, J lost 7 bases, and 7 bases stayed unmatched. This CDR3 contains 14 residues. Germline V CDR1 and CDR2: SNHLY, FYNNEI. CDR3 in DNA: TGTGCCAGCAGTGGGGCGACAGGGCAAAATGAGCAGTTCTTC. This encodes CASSGATGQNEQFF. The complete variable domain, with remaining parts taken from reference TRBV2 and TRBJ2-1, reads EPEVTQTPSHQVTQMGQEVILRCVPISNHLYFYWYRQILGQKVEFLVSFYNNEISEKSEIFDDQFSVERPDGSNFTLKIRSTKLEDSAMYFCASSGATGQNEQFFGPGTRLTVL.

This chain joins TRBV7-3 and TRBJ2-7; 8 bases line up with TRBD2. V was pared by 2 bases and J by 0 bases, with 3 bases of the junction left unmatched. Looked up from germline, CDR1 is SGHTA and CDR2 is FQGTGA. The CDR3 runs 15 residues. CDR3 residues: CASSLERGLSYEQYF. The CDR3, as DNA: TGTGCCAGCAGCTTAGAGCGGGGGCTCTCCTACGAGCAGTACTTC.

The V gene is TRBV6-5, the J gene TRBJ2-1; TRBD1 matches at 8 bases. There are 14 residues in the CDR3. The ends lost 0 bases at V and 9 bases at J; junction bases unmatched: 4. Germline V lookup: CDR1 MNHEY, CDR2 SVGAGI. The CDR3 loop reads CASSYSWTGTEQFF. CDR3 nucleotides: TGTGCCAGCAGTTACTCGTGGACAGGGACTGAGCAGTTCTTC.

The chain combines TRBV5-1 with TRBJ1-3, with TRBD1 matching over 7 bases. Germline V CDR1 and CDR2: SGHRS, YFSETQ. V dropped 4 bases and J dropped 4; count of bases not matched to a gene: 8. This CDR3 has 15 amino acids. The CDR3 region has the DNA TGCGCCAGCAGCCCACTACAGGGGTCCGGAAACACCATATATTTT. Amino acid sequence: CASSPLQGSGNTIYF.

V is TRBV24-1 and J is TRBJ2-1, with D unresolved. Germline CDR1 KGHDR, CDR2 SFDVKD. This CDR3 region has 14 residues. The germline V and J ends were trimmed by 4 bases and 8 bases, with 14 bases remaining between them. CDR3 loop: CATSDPHVGHEQFF. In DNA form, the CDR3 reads TGTGCCACCAGTGACCCCCATGTGGGCCATGAGCAGTTCTTC.

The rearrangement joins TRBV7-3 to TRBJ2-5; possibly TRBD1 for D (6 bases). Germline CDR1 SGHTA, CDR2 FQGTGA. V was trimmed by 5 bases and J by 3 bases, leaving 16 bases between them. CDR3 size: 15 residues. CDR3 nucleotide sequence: TGTGCCAGCAGCCTGCAGGGGACCGTGGAAGAGACCCAGTACTTC. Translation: CASSLQGTVEETQYF.

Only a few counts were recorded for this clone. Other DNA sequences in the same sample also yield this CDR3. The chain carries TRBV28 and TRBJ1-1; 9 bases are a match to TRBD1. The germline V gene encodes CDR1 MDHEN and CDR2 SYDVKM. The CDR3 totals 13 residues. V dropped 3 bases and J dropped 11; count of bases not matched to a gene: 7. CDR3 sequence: CASSLGQGLEAFF. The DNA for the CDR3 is TGTGCCAGCAGTTTGGGACAGGGCCTGGAGGCTTTCTTT.

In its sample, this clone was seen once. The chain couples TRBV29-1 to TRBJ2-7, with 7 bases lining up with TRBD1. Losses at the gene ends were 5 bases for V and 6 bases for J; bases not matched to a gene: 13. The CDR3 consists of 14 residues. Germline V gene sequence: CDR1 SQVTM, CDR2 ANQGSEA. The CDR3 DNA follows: TGCAGCGTTTTCACCGGGATAGGGGGCGTCGAGCAGTACTTC. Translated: CSVFTGIGGVEQYF.

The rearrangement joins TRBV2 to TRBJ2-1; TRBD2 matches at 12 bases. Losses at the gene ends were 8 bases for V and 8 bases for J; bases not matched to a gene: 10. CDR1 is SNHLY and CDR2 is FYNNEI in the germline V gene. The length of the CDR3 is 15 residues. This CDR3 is CASRSSGRAVDEQFF. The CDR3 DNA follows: TGTGCCAGCCGGTCTAGCGGGAGGGCCGTGGATGAGCAGTTCTTC.

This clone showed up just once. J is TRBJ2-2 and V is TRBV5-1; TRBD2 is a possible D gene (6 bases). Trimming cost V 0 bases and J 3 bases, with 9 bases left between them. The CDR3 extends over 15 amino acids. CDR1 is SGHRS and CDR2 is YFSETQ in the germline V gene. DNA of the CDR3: TGCGCCAGCAGCTTGGTTACGGGAGACACCGGGGAGCTGTTTTTT. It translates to CASSLVTGDTGELFF. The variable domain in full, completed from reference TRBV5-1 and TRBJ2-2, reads KAGVTQTPRYLIKTRGQQVTLSCSPISGHRSVSWYQQTPGQGLQFLFEYFSETQRNKGNFPGRFSGRQFSNSRSEMNVSTLELGDSALYLCASSLVTGDTGELFFGEGSRLTVL.

The CDR3 reads CASSPRQADSGNTIYF. CDR3 in DNA: TGTGCCAGCTCACCTAGACAGGCGGACTCTGGAAACACCATATATTTT. The rearrangement links TRBV18 to TRBJ1-3, with D maybe TRBD1 (6 bases). The CDR3 spans 16 residues. V shed 3 bases and J shed 0 bases, with 12 bases lying between them. Germline V CDR1 and CDR2: KGHSH, LQKENI.

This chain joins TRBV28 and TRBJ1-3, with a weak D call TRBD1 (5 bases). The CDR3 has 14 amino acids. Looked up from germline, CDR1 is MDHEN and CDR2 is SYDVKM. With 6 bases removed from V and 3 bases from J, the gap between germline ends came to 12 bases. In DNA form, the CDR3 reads TGTGCCAGCAGGGAGGGGAGGCTTGGAAACACCATATATTTT. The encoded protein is CASREGRLGNTIYF.

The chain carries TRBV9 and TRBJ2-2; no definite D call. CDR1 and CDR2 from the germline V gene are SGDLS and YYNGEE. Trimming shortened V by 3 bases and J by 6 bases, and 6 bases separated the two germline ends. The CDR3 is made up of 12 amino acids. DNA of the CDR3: TGTGCCAGCAGCGGTGCGGCCGGGGAGCTGTTTTTT. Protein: CASSGAAGELFF.

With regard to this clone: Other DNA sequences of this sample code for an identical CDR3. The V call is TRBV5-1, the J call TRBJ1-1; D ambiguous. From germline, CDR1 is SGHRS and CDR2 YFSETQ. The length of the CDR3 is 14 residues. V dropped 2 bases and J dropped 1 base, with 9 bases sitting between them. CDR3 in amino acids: CASSFGDQNTEAFF. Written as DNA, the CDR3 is TGCGCCAGCAGCTTCGGGGATCAGAACACTGAAGCTTTCTTT.

CDR3 residues: CASSLGVSTDTQYF. The CDR3 nucleotides read TGCGCCAGCAGCTTGGGAGTTAGCACAGATACGCAGTATTTT. The chain uses TRBV5-1 and TRBJ2-3; D is unresolved. This CDR3 has 14 amino acids. CDR1 and CDR2 from the germline V gene are SGHRS and YFSETQ. The germline V and J ends were trimmed by 0 bases and 0 bases, with 5 bases remaining between them.

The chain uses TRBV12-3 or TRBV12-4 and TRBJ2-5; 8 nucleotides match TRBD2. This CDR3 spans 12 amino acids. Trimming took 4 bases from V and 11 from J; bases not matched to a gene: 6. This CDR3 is CASSYGLADQYF. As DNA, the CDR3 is TGTGCCAGCAGTTACGGACTAGCCGATCAGTACTTC.